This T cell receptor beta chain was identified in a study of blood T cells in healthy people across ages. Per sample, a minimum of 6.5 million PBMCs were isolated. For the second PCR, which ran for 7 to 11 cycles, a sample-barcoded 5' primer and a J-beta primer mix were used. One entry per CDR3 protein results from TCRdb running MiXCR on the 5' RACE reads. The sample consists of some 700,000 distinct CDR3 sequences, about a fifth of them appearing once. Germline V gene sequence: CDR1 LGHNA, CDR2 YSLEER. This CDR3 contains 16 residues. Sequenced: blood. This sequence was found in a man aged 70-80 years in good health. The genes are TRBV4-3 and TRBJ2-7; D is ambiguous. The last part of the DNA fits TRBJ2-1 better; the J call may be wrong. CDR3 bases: TGCGCCAGCAGCCATAACAGAATATCCTTGCCCCATGAGCAGTTCTTC. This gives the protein CASSHNRISLPHEQFF.